The present T cell receptor beta chain was sequenced within a study of metastatic and nonmetastatic thyroid tumors. Study details: Malignant thyroid and benign thyroid patients provided blood and tumor or nodule tissue whose repertoires were compared.

Study-wide results and caveats: The study reportedly found significantly higher TCR beta diversity in malignant thyroid tumors than benign nodules, in blood and tumor.

MiXCR was used by TCRdb to re-call the PCR reads. The table shows about 15,000 clones, with around a third occurring only once. The CDR3 totals 14 residues. V was shortened by 1 base and J by 4 bases, with 11 bases between the two germline ends. Per germline, CDR1 DFQATT and CDR2 SNEGSKA (reference sequence). Turning to this clone: What it binds is unknown.

Thyroid surgery had not been preceded by any treatment in any patient. Specimen: tumor tissue. The receptor's source is a female donor with papillary thyroid cancer or a benign thyroid nodule (not recorded which). Some clones in this sample may be carry-over from other donors' samples. The V and J genes are TRBV20-1 and TRBJ1-3; tentatively, D is TRBD1 (6 bases). CDR3 sequence reads: CSARVGGSGNTIYF. The CDR3 DNA reads TGCAGTGCTAGAGTGGGGGGCTCAGGAAACACCATATATTTT.